This T cell receptor beta chain is from a study of shared clonotypes between healthy human individuals. The CDR3 sequence is 14 residues long. Trimming removed 3 bases from V and 6 bases from J, with 12 bases in between. CDR1 and CDR2 (germline): KGHSH, LQKENI. The data were produced by immunoSEQ multiplex PCR, yet TCRdb's version contains in-frame clones alone and is incomplete. The data hold 2 million to 2.5 million clones, with over 85% observed a single time. The chain joins TRBV18 to TRBJ1-5; a possible D gene is TRBD1 (6 bases). Sample: naive CD4+ T cells from PBMCs. This sample's subset: CD45RA+ positively selected. The receptor's source is a man aged 18 to 29 in good health. Some clones in this sample may be carry-over from other donors' samples. CDR3 protein: CASSPMGGGQPQHF. For the CDR3, the DNA is TGTGCCAGCTCACCCATGGGGGGCGGTCAGCCCCAGCATTTT.